Only a few counts were recorded for the clone carrying this T cell receptor beta chain. Indicated time point: newly diagnosed GD, antithyroid drugs for less than 3 months. The TCR library was made from RNA extracted from PBMCs. These data originate in a study of regulatory T cells in long-lasting Graves disease. According to the study, TCR beta libraries were built with iRepertoire HTBI primers and CDR3-region Arm-PCR. TCRdb called the multiplex PCR reads again in MiXCR, with one record for every CDR3 protein. The sample carries more than 450,000 distinct CDR3 sequences, around 16% recorded once. The same data also contributed to another study, on T cells in Graves' hyperthyroidism and ophthalmopathy.

The origin of this receptor is a man between 40 and 49 years old with Graves disease. The material sequenced was peripheral blood mononuclear cells (PBMCs), taken at new diagnosis, from a patient treated with antithyroid drugs.

DNA for the CDR3: TGTGCCAGTAGGGGCCTCGGCCGTACCGGGGAGCTGTTTTTT. Translation gives CASRGLGRTGELFF. V gene TRBV19 combines with J gene TRBJ2-2; D ambiguous. The V end lost 6 bases, the J end lost 5 bases, and 13 bases lay between the germline ends. From germline, CDR1 is LNHDA and CDR2 SQIVND (reference sequence). The CDR3 loop spans 14 amino acids.